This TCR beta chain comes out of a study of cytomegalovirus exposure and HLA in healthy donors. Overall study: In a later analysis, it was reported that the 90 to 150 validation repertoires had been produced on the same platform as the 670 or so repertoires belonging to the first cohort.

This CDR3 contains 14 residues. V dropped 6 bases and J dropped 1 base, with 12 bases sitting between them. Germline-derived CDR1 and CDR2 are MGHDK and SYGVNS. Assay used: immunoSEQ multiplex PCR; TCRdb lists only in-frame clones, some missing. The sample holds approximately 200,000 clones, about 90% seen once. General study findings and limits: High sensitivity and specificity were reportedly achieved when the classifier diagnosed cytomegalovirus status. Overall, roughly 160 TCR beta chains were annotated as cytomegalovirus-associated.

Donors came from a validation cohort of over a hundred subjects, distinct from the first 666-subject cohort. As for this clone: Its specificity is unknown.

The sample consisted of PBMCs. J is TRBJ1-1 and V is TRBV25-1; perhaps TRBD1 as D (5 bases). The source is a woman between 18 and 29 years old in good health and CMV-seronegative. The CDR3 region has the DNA TGTGCCAGCAGCTCGACAGAGAAGAACACTGAAGCTTTCTTT. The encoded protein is CASSSTEKNTEAFF.